The clone carrying this T cell receptor (beta chain) was seen at least ten times. Authors of the study amplified TCR beta CDR3 regions from RNA transcripts. Carried out on the TCR CDR3, a first-round RT-PCR used the HTBI primer set. TCRdb reanalysed the multiplex PCR reads using MiXCR and keeps one entry per CDR3 protein. In the table there are around 500,000 distinct CDR3 sequences, roughly an eighth of which are singletons. This entry comes from a study of T cells in Graves' hyperthyroidism and ophthalmopathy. Germline V gene lookup returns CDR1 SGHAT and CDR2 FQDESV (reference sequence). Trimming shortened V by 2 bases and J by 1 base, and 8 bases separated the two germline ends. The CDR3 length is 14 residues.

This TCR was recovered from a woman under 30 with Graves' hyperthyroidism. The V gene is TRBV11-1, the J gene TRBJ1-2, with no clear D. Sequenced material: blood. CDR3 residues: CASSLIQVNYGYTF. CDR3 DNA: TGTGCCAGCAGCTTAATCCAGGTTAACTATGGCTACACCTTC.